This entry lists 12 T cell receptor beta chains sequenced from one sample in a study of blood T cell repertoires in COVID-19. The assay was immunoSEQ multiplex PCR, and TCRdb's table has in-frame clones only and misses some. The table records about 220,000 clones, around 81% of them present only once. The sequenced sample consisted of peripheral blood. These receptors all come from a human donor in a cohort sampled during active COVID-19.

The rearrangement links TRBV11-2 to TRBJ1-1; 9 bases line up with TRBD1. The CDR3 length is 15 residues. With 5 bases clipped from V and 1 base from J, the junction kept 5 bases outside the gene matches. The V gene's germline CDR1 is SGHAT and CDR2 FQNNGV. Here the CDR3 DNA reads TGTGCCAGCAGCCGGGACAGGGAAGCGAACACTGAAGCTTTCTTT. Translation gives CASSRDREANTEAFF.

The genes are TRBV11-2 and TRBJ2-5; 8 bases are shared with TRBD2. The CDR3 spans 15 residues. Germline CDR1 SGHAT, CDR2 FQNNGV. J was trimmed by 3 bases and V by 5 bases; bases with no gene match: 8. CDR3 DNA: TGTGCCAGCAGCCGTAGGGGAGCGGGGGAAGAGACCCAGTACTTC. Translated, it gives CASSRRGAGEETQYF.

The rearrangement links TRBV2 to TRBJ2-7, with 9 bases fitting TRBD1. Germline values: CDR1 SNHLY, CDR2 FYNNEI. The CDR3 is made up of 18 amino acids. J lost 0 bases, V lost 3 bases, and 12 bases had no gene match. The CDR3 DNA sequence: TGTGCCAGCAGTGAGGTCGGGACAGGGTCCTTTAGCTCCTACGAGCAGTACTTC. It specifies CASSEVGTGSFSSYEQYF.

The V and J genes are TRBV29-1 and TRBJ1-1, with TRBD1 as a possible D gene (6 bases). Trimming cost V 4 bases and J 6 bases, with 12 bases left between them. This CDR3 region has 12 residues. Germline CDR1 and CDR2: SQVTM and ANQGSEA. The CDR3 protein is CSVGQAGAEAFF. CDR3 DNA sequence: TGCAGCGTTGGACAGGCCGGCGCTGAAGCTTTCTTT.

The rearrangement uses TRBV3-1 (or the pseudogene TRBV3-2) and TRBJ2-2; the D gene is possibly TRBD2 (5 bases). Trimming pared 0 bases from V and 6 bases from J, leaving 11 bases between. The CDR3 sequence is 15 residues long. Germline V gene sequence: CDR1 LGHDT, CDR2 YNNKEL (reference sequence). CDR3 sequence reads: CASSQDGLAAGELFF. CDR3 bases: TGTGCCAGCAGCCAAGACGGCCTAGCCGCCGGGGAGCTGTTTTTT.

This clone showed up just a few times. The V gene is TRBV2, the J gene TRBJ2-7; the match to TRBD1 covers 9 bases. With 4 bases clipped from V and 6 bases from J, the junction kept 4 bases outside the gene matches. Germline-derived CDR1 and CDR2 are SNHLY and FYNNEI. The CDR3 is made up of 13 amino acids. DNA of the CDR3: TGTGCCAGCAGTGGGGACAGGGTATTCGAGCAGTACTTC. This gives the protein CASSGDRVFEQYF.

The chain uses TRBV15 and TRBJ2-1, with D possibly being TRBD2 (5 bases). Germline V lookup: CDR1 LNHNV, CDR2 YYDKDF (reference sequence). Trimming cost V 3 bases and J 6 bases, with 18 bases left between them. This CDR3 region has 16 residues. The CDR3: CATSSTRASGLNEQFF. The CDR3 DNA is TGTGCCACCAGCAGTACCCGGGCGTCAGGACTCAATGAGCAGTTCTTC.

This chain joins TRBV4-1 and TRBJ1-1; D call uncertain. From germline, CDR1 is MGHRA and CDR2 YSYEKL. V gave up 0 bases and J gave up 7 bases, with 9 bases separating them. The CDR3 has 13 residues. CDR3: CASSQDRRLEAFF. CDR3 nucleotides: TGCGCCAGCAGCCAAGACAGGAGGCTTGAAGCTTTCTTT.

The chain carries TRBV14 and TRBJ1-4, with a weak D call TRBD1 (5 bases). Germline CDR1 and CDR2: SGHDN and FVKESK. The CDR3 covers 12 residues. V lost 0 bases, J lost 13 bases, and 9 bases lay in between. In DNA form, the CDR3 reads TGTGCCAGCAGCCAAGATGGGGGGGGACTGTTTTTT. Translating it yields CASSQDGGGLFF.

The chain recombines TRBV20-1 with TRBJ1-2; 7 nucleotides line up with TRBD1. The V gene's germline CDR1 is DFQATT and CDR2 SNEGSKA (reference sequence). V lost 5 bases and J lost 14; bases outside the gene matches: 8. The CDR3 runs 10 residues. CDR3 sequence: CSADKGAGTF. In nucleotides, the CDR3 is TGCAGTGCTGACAAGGGGGCGGGTACCTTC.

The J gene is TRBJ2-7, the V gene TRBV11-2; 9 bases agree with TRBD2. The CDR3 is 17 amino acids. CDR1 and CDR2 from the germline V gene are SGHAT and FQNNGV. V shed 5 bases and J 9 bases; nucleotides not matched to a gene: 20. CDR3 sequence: CASSRLQGVRGGLVQYF. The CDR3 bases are TGTGCCAGCAGCCGCCTCCAGGGGGTGCGGGGGGGCCTCGTGCAGTACTTC. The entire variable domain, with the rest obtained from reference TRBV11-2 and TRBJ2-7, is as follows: EAGVAQSPRYKIIEKRQSVAFWCNPISGHATLYWYQQILGQGPKLLIQFQNNGVVDDSQLPKDRFSAERLKGVDSTLKIQPAKLEDSAVYLCASSRLQGVRGGLVQYFGPGTRLTVT.

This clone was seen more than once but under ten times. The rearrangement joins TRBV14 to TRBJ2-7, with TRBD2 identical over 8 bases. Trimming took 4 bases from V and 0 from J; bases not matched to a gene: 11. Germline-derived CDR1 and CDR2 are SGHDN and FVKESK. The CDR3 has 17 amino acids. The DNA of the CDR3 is TGTGCCAGCAGCCCCCCTAGCGGGCTTTACGACTCCTACGAGCAGTACTTC. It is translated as CASSPPSGLYDSYEQYF. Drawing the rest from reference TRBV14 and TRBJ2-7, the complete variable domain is EAGVTQFPSHSVIEKGQTVTLRCDPISGHDNLYWYRRVMGKEIKFLLHFVKESKQDESGMPNNRFLAERTGGTYSTLKVQPAELEDSGVYFCASSPPSGLYDSYEQYFGPGTRLTVT.